The 17 T cell receptor beta chains below all came from one sample that was sequenced in a study of cytomegalovirus exposure and HLA in healthy donors. It was with 60 Vbeta and 13 Jbeta primers that the PCR ran. Using immunoSEQ multiplex PCR, the repertoire was profiled, and TCRdb retains in-frame clones only, with some absent. The sample records over 100,000 clones, 76% being singletons. The sequencing input was PBMCs. Source of these receptors: a female donor in good health and CMV-seropositive.

V is TRBV14 and J is TRBJ2-7; TRBD2 matches at 7 bases. In germline, CDR1 is SGHDN, CDR2 FVKESK. CDR3 length: 14 amino acids. V was pared by 2 bases and J by 3 bases, with 4 bases of the junction left unmatched. CDR3 sequence reads: CASSQFSGGYEQYF. In DNA, the CDR3 is TGTGCCAGCAGCCAATTCTCGGGGGGCTACGAGCAGTACTTC.

This chain links TRBV5-1 with TRBJ2-1, with TRBD2 matching over 9 bases. Losses at the gene ends were 1 base for V and 4 bases for J; bases not matched to a gene: 6. CDR1 and CDR2 from the germline V gene are SGHRS and YFSETQ. This CDR3 region has 16 residues. This chain's CDR3 is CASSLNMAGGYNEQFF. CDR3 bases: TGCGCCAGCAGCTTGAACATGGCGGGAGGGTACAATGAGCAGTTCTTC.

The V call is TRBV7-9, the J call TRBJ2-2, with TRBD2 identical over 7 bases. The V and J ends lost 5 bases and 7 bases, in that order; junction bases with no gene match: 10. The CDR3 runs 15 residues. Germline values: CDR1 SEHNR, CDR2 FQNEAQ (reference sequence). CDR3 bases: TGTGCCAGCAGCCCATTCATCGGGACTAACGGGGAGCTGTTTTTT. Translating gives CASSPFIGTNGELFF.

The J gene is TRBJ1-2, the V gene TRBV5-6; the D gene is possibly TRBD1 (6 bases). The CDR3 spans 14 residues. The V and J ends lost 4 bases and 2 bases respectively, with 12 bases between them. Germline V gene data show CDR1 as SGHDT and CDR2 as YYEEEE. CDR3 amino acids: CASSPVGQNYGYTF. Written as DNA, the CDR3 is TGTGCCAGCAGCCCGGTTGGACAGAACTATGGCTACACCTTC.

The V gene is TRBV5-1, the J gene TRBJ2-1, with D possibly matching TRBD2 (6 bases). The CDR3 sequence is 15 residues long. Looked up from germline, CDR1 is SGHRS and CDR2 is YFSETQ. The V and J ends lost 4 bases and 7 bases respectively, with 18 bases between them. The CDR3 loop reads CASSPGAGTSNEQFF. The DNA for the CDR3 is TGCGCCAGCAGCCCCGGGGCAGGGACTTCAAATGAGCAGTTCTTC.

This clone was found a few times. V is TRBV25-1 and J is TRBJ2-7; 9 nucleotides agree with TRBD1. V lost 0 bases to trimming and J lost 1 base; unmatched junction nucleotides: 4. CDR3 length: 16 residues. Germline CDR1 MGHDK, CDR2 SYGVNS. CDR3 residues: CASSEYTGGTSYEQYF. In nucleotides, the CDR3 is TGTGCCAGCAGTGAATATACAGGGGGCACTTCCTACGAGCAGTACTTC.

This chain joins TRBV4-1 and TRBJ1-1; TRBD1 matches 11 bases. The V gene's germline CDR1 is MGHRA and CDR2 YSYEKL. The CDR3 sequence is 16 residues long. Losses at the gene ends were 0 bases for V and 7 bases for J; bases not matched to a gene: 7. The CDR3 nucleotides are TGCGCCAGCAGCCAAGACAGGACAGGGGGCGGGTATGAAGCTTTCTTT. Encoded protein: CASSQDRTGGGYEAFF.

The rearrangement links TRBV6-1 to TRBJ1-3, with D possibly being TRBD1 (6 bases). In germline, CDR1 is MNHNS, CDR2 SASEGT. This CDR3 is built from 13 residues. Trimming shortened V by 7 bases and J by 8 bases, and 15 bases separated the two germline ends. This CDR3 is CASNPHRVDTIYF. The CDR3 coding sequence is TGTGCCAGCAATCCCCACAGGGTTGACACCATATATTTT.

J is TRBJ2-5 and V is TRBV9; 7 bases are shared with TRBD1. Per the germline V gene, CDR1 is SGDLS and CDR2 is YYNGEE. The V gene end was trimmed by 0 bases and the J gene end by 2 bases; junction bases not matched to a gene: 4. CDR3 length: 15 residues. The chain's CDR3 is CASSVGSTGQETQYF. CDR3 bases: TGTGCCAGCAGCGTAGGGTCGACAGGGCAAGAGACCCAGTACTTC.

The chain couples TRBV2 to TRBJ2-7; TRBD1 aligns across 8 bases. With 6 bases clipped from V and 4 bases from J, the junction kept 8 bases outside the gene matches. The CDR3 spans 14 residues. In germline, CDR1 is SNHLY, CDR2 FYNNEI. The CDR3 DNA sequence: TGTGCCAGCAGAGTCGCGCAGGGGGCTTACGAGCAGTACTTC. This encodes CASRVAQGAYEQYF. Looking up the rest from reference TRBV2 and TRBJ2-7 gives the full variable domain: EPEVTQTPSHQVTQMGQEVILRCVPISNHLYFYWYRQILGQKVEFLVSFYNNEISEKSEIFDDQFSVERPDGSNFTLKIRSTKLEDSAMYFCASRVAQGAYEQYFGPGTRLTVT.

The rearrangement uses TRBV2 and TRBJ1-1; D call uncertain. Germline V gene lookup returns CDR1 SNHLY and CDR2 FYNNEI. The germline V and J ends were trimmed by 6 bases and 4 bases, with 12 bases remaining between them. The CDR3 has 13 residues. CDR3 loop: CASSPLGGTEAFF. CDR3 DNA sequence: TGTGCCAGCAGCCCTCTGGGAGGCACTGAAGCTTTCTTT.

V and J are TRBV7-9 and TRBJ1-5, with no clear D. Germline values: CDR1 SEHNR, CDR2 FQNEAQ (reference sequence). V gave up 1 base and J gave up 6 bases, with 13 bases separating them. The CDR3 contains 15 residues. CDR3 loop: CASSLEREAGQPQHF. DNA for the CDR3: TGTGCCAGCAGCTTAGAAAGAGAGGCCGGTCAGCCCCAGCATTTT.

The chain links TRBV12-5 to TRBJ2-5, with TRBD2 matching over 12 bases. Trimming at V came to 9 bases and at J to 4 bases, leaving 9 bases not matched to a gene. CDR3 size: 15 residues. The germline gives CDR1 LGHNT, CDR2 FRNRAP. CDR3 nucleotide sequence: TGTGCTAGCGCCACAAGACTAGCGGGAGTAGAGACCCAGTACTTC. Its translation: CASATRLAGVETQYF.

This chain links TRBV28 with TRBJ1-2; 7 bases fit TRBD1. Germline trimming cut 6 bases from V and 4 bases from J; bases unmatched to any gene: 11. Germline assignment: CDR1 MDHEN and CDR2 SYDVKM. The CDR3 consists of 15 residues. In DNA, the CDR3 is TGTGCCAGCAGCCCCCGGGACAGATACCTCTATGGCTACACCTTC. It yields the protein CASSPRDRYLYGYTF.

This clone appeared a single time. This chain links TRBV15 with TRBJ1-5, with a weak D call TRBD1 (6 bases). The CDR3 sequence is 14 residues long. The germline V gene has CDR1 LNHNV and CDR2 YYDKDF (reference sequence). V lost 5 bases to trimming and J lost 4 bases, with 12 bases between them. The CDR3 nucleotides are TGTGCCACCAGCGTAAATACAGGGAATCAGCCCCAGCATTTT. It codes for CATSVNTGNQPQHF.

V gene TRBV30 combines with J gene TRBJ2-5, with 8 bases identical to TRBD1. The germline V gene encodes CDR1 GTSNPN and CDR2 SVGIG (reference sequence). The CDR3 is 15 residues long. V was clipped by 1 base and J by 7 bases; unmatched bases: 11. CDR3 sequence reads: CAWSAGQGAWGTQYF. For the CDR3, the DNA is TGTGCCTGGAGTGCGGGGCAGGGGGCGTGGGGGACCCAGTACTTC. Drawing the rest from reference TRBV30 and TRBJ2-5, the complete variable domain is SQTIHQWPATLVQPVGSPLSLECTVEGTSNPNLYWYRQAAGRGLQLLFYSVGIGQISSEVPQNLSASRPQDRQFILSSKKLLLSDSGFYLCAWSAGQGAWGTQYFGPGTRLLVL.

This clone showed up just once. The chain links TRBV19 to TRBJ2-2, with D tentatively TRBD2 (5 bases). CDR1 LNHDA and CDR2 SQIVND come from the germline V gene (reference sequence). Trimming stripped 1 base from V and 10 bases from J, with 10 bases between. CDR3 length equals 13 residues. CDR3 bases: TGTGCCAGTAGTATAGTTGGGCGGGCGGAGCTGTTTTTT. Translating gives CASSIVGRAELFF.